Sequencing of this T cell receptor (beta chain) was carried out in a study of cytomegalovirus exposure and HLA in healthy donors. Study conclusions and caveats: Later genetic work tied a missense DCLRE1C variant to beta-chain V and J trimming. When a later analysis compared HLA-associated TCR beta chains with equally common others, the HLA-associated chains turned out to be more clonally expanded and to have lower generation probabilities.

With regard to this clone: The antigen remains undetermined.

The PCR had 60 Vbeta and 13 Jbeta primers. As originally analysed: An analysis that came later counted 73 million or so unique TCR beta chains, 10 million to 12 million shared. This table comes from immunoSEQ multiplex PCR, and its TCRdb copy is limited to in-frame clones, with some not included. Clone size and the V and J calls come from that table; the DNA yielded D and trimming. Seen here are some 130,000 clones, around three quarters observed once, and the top ten hold approximately 4.8%. V shed 5 bases and J shed 0 bases, with 14 bases lying between them. This CDR3 is 16 amino acids long. Germline CDR1 is LNHDA and CDR2 is SQIVND (reference sequence).

The chain recombines TRBV19 with TRBJ1-5; a possible D gene is TRBD1 (6 bases). The source material was PBMCs. The source of this sequence is a man aged 25-45 years in good health. The CDR3 DNA is TGTGCCAGTAGTTTAAGGACAGAAAATAGCAATCAGCCCCAGCATTTT. It yields the protein CASSLRTENSNQPQHF.